These 27 T cell receptor beta chains originate from one sample sequenced in a study of T cell changes during pregnancy in multiple sclerosis. Sequencing was performed with immunoSEQ multiplex PCR; in TCRdb, only in-frame clones are kept and a portion is missing. Counted here are about 73,000 clones, around 90% occurring once; the ten biggest clones make up around 9.5%. This specimen was peripheral blood, taken after pregnancy. Receptor source: a female donor in good health, enrolled as a control in a pregnancy study.

This clone was recorded only once. DNA for the CDR3: TGTGCCAGCAGCCCCGGGACAGATTTTTCCTACGAGCAGTACTTC. Translating it yields CASSPGTDFSYEQYF. The chain uses TRBV7-7 and TRBJ2-7; the match to TRBD1 covers 7 bases. The CDR3 spans 15 residues. V dropped 5 bases and J dropped 1; count of bases not matched to a gene: 8. From germline, CDR1 is SSHAT and CDR2 FNYEAQ (reference sequence).

The rearrangement joins TRBV7-8 to TRBJ2-1, with a possible D match to TRBD1 (5 bases). CDR1 and CDR2 from the germline V gene are SGHVS and FQNEAQ. V was clipped by 5 bases and J by 11 bases, with 10 bases between them. The CDR3 is 11 amino acids. The DNA of the CDR3 is TGTGCCAGCAGCCAGCAGGGAAAGCAGTTCTTC. This codes for CASSQQGKQFF.

This clone appeared a single time. The gene calls are TRBV28 and TRBJ2-3; D not resolved. This CDR3 comprises 12 residues. The V and J ends lost 6 bases and 5 bases respectively, with 9 bases between them. The germline V gene has CDR1 MDHEN and CDR2 SYDVKM. The CDR3 DNA sequence: TGTGCCAGCAGCACACGAAGAGATACGCAGTATTTT. It is translated as CASSTRRDTQYF.

The chain carries TRBV6-1 and TRBJ1-3, with no clear D. The CDR3 loop spans 14 amino acids. V was cut by 3 bases and J by 0 bases, with 6 bases left in between. Germline-derived CDR1 and CDR2 are MNHNS and SASEGT. The CDR3 region has the DNA TGTGCCAGCAGTGAGGGCACCTCTGGAAACACCATATATTTT. Translation: CASSEGTSGNTIYF.

The genes are TRBV6-1 and TRBJ1-4; D gene uncertain. The germline V gene has CDR1 MNHNS and CDR2 SASEGT. This CDR3 has 14 residues. The ends were cut back, 5 bases at V and 5 bases at J, with 12 bases in the middle. The CDR3, as DNA: TGTGCCAGCAGTTTGGTAATACTAAATGAAAAACTGTTTTTT. This encodes CASSLVILNEKLFF.

The V gene is TRBV9, the J gene TRBJ1-3, with a possible D match to TRBD1 (6 bases). Germline V gene lookup returns CDR1 SGDLS and CDR2 YYNGEE. The CDR3 has 15 amino acids. The ends were cut back, 3 bases at V and 0 bases at J, with 10 bases in the middle. The CDR3 nucleotides are TGTGCCAGCAGCGAGGGACATCGCTCTGGAAACACCATATATTTT. Translating gives CASSEGHRSGNTIYF.

This chain links TRBV27 with TRBJ2-7; perhaps TRBD2 as D (6 bases). The CDR3 length is 14 residues. V was shortened by 0 bases and J by 1 base, with 7 bases between the two germline ends. Germline loops: CDR1 MNHEY, CDR2 SMNVEV (reference sequence). The CDR3 DNA sequence: TGTGCCAGCAGTTTATCTAGCGGTTCCTACGAGCAGTACTTC. This gives the protein CASSLSSGSYEQYF.

This clone has only a few counts. The rearrangement uses TRBV7-9 and TRBJ1-1, with 7 bases matching TRBD1. CDR1 SEHNR and CDR2 FQNEAQ come from the germline V gene (reference sequence). Trimming at V came to 10 bases and at J to 5 bases, leaving 7 bases not matched to a gene. CDR3 length: 12 amino acids. The CDR3 loop reads CAIHSTGTEAFF. As DNA, the CDR3 is TGTGCCATCCACTCGACAGGGACTGAAGCTTTCTTT.

This chain uses TRBV15 with TRBJ2-3; the D gene is possibly TRBD2 (6 bases). Deletions cut 0 bases from V and 2 bases from J, with 15 bases between. Germline V gene lookup returns CDR1 LNHNV and CDR2 YYDKDF (reference sequence). The CDR3 is 17 residues long. CDR3 residues: CATSRDIGSLTTDTQYF. In DNA form, the CDR3 reads TGTGCCACCAGCAGAGATATCGGGAGTTTAACCACAGATACGCAGTATTTT.

CDR3 loop: CASNDWGGYGYTF. CDR3 nucleotide sequence: TGTGCCAGCAACGACTGGGGGGGCTATGGCTACACCTTC. The V and J genes are TRBV5-6 and TRBJ1-2; D may be TRBD1 (5 bases). Trimming stripped 6 bases from V and 4 bases from J, with 13 bases between. The CDR3 is 13 amino acids. Germline V gene lookup returns CDR1 SGHDT and CDR2 YYEEEE. Full variable domain (missing parts from reference TRBV5-6 and TRBJ1-2): DAGVTQSPTHLIKTRGQQVTLRCSPKSGHDTVSWYQQALGQGPQFIFQYYEEEERQRGNFPDRFSGHQFPNYSSELNVNALLLGDSALYLCASNDWGGYGYTFGSGTRLTVV.

This clone appeared once. This rearrangement joins TRBV10-3 to TRBJ1-2; D is perhaps TRBD1 (5 bases). Trimming removed 7 bases from V and 0 bases from J, with 12 bases in between. In germline, CDR1 is ENHRY, CDR2 SYGVKD. The CDR3 length is 14 residues. The chain's CDR3 is CAIKDSTSNYGYTF. In DNA, the CDR3 is TGTGCCATCAAAGACAGTACTTCTAACTATGGCTACACCTTC.

This rearrangement joins TRBV7-9 to TRBJ2-3; 7 positions match TRBD2. This CDR3 has 16 amino acids. V dropped 6 bases and J dropped 4; count of bases not matched to a gene: 13. Germline V gene lookup returns CDR1 SEHNR and CDR2 FQNEAQ (reference sequence). CDR3: CASRTAAGAEPDTQYF. CDR3 coding DNA: TGTGCCAGCAGGACTGCGGCGGGAGCCGAACCAGATACGCAGTATTTT.

The J gene is TRBJ2-7, the V gene TRBV6-1; TRBD2 agrees at 10 bases. Germline-derived CDR1 and CDR2 are MNHNS and SASEGT. The CDR3 is made up of 14 amino acids. The V and J ends lost 2 bases and 4 bases, in that order; junction bases with no gene match: 2. CDR3 in amino acids: CASSESSGRYEQYF. DNA for the CDR3: TGTGCCAGCAGTGAATCTAGCGGGAGATACGAGCAGTACTTC.

This clone was seen a single time. This chain joins TRBV2 and TRBJ1-2; 9 positions agree with TRBD1. The CDR3 is made up of 15 amino acids. V lost 5 bases, J lost 4 bases, and 8 bases stayed unmatched. The germline CDR1 and CDR2 sequences are SNHLY and FYNNEI. The CDR3 reads CASSPQTGGSYGYTF. The CDR3 DNA follows: TGTGCCAGCAGTCCCCAGACAGGGGGAAGCTATGGCTACACCTTC.

The rearrangement joins TRBV5-1 to TRBJ1-2, with D possibly TRBD1 on 5 matching bases. This CDR3 spans 12 amino acids. CDR1 and CDR2 from the germline V gene are SGHRS and YFSETQ. Trimming shortened V by 5 bases and J by 4 bases, and 9 bases separated the two germline ends. The CDR3 sequence is CASRQDAYGYTF. DNA for the CDR3: TGCGCCAGCAGACAGGATGCCTATGGCTACACCTTC.

The J gene is TRBJ2-7, the V gene TRBV28; TRBD1 matches 11 bases. The CDR3 consists of 16 residues. Germline loops: CDR1 MDHEN, CDR2 SYDVKM. Trimming took 5 bases from V and 4 from J; bases not matched to a gene: 10. CDR3: CASSNLGTGGRYEQYF. The CDR3 DNA follows: TGTGCCAGCAGTAACCTTGGGACAGGGGGGCGGTACGAGCAGTACTTC.

V and J are TRBV5-1 and TRBJ2-3; 14 positions agree with TRBD2. The germline CDR1 and CDR2 sequences are SGHRS and YFSETQ. The CDR3 runs to 18 residues. V shed 4 bases and J 0 bases; nucleotides not matched to a gene: 7. CDR3: CASSTGLAGDSSTDTQYF. CDR3 in DNA: TGCGCCAGCAGCACGGGACTAGCGGGGGATTCTAGCACAGATACGCAGTATTTT.

The chain recombines TRBV28 with TRBJ1-2; D gene ambiguous. The ends were cut back, 3 bases at V and 0 bases at J, with 5 bases in the middle. Germline loops: CDR1 MDHEN, CDR2 SYDVKM. CDR3 length equals 13 residues. The CDR3 is CASSFVANYGYTF. DNA of the CDR3: TGTGCCAGCAGTTTTGTAGCTAACTATGGCTACACCTTC.

V usage is TRBV6-1 and J usage is TRBJ2-7; weak D call: TRBD1 (7 bases). Trimming pared 2 bases from V and 4 bases from J, leaving 12 bases between. The CDR3 extends over 14 amino acids. CDR1 is MNHNS and CDR2 is SASEGT in the germline V gene. This CDR3 reads CASSESQGGYEQYF. The CDR3 nucleotides are TGTGCCAGCAGTGAAAGCCAGGGGGGTTACGAGCAGTACTTC.

Only a few counts were recorded for this clone. The rearrangement uses TRBV19 and TRBJ1-1; D is unresolved. The germline V gene has CDR1 LNHDA and CDR2 SQIVND (reference sequence). This CDR3 region has 13 residues. Trimming stripped 9 bases from V and 3 bases from J, with 14 bases between. CDR3: CASGLGSDTEAFF. The CDR3 nucleotides read TGTGCCAGCGGTCTAGGCAGTGACACTGAAGCTTTCTTT.

The chain links TRBV5-1 to TRBJ2-3; 13 positions match TRBD2. The CDR3 is 17 residues long. Per the germline V gene, CDR1 is SGHRS and CDR2 is YFSETQ. V shed 4 bases, J shed 2 bases, and the junction held 7 bases outside the gene matches. The CDR3 sequence: CASSPGTSGAPTDTQYF. The DNA of the CDR3 is TGCGCCAGCAGCCCCGGGACTAGCGGGGCGCCCACAGATACGCAGTATTTT. The variable domain in full, completed from reference TRBV5-1 and TRBJ2-3, reads KAGVTQTPRYLIKTRGQQVTLSCSPISGHRSVSWYQQTPGQGLQFLFEYFSETQRNKGNFPGRFSGRQFSNSRSEMNVSTLELGDSALYLCASSPGTSGAPTDTQYFGPGTRLTVL.

This chain uses TRBV30 with TRBJ1-2; D is unresolved. The germline CDR1 and CDR2 sequences are GTSNPN and SVGIG (reference sequence). The V end lost 2 bases, the J end lost 2 bases, and 12 bases lay between the germline ends. This CDR3 region has 14 residues. CDR3 bases: TGTGCCTGGAGTTTGGAGGGAACGAACTATGGCTACACCTTC. This codes for CAWSLEGTNYGYTF. The whole variable domain, remainder taken from reference TRBV30 and TRBJ1-2, is SQTIHQWPATLVQPVGSPLSLECTVEGTSNPNLYWYRQAAGRGLQLLFYSVGIGQISSEVPQNLSASRPQDRQFILSSKKLLLSDSGFYLCAWSLEGTNYGYTFGSGTRLTVV.

This chain links TRBV7-9 with TRBJ1-2; possible D gene TRBD1, 5 bases. The CDR3 runs 14 residues. Germline V CDR1 and CDR2: SEHNR, FQNEAQ (reference sequence). Trimming took 4 bases from V and 4 from J, leaving 13 bases between them. The CDR3 sequence: CASSSPDSPYGYTF. The CDR3 DNA reads as TGTGCCAGCAGCTCCCCCGACAGTCCCTATGGCTACACCTTC.

V is TRBV13 and J is TRBJ1-6; the D gene is possibly TRBD1 (5 bases). The V end lost 5 bases, the J end lost 9 bases, and 11 bases lay between the germline ends. The CDR3 has 13 amino acids. CDR1 is PRHDT, CDR2 FYEKMQ, per germline (reference sequence). The CDR3 bases are TGTGCCAGCAGCAATTTCGGGGGTTCACCCCTCCACTTT. Protein product: CASSNFGGSPLHF.

The CDR3 DNA reads as TGTGCCAGCAGCTTAGCAGGGGGCATAGATAACACTGAAGCTTTCTTT. Its protein is CASSLAGGIDNTEAFF. V gene TRBV11-2 combines with J gene TRBJ1-1; 8 bases agree with TRBD1. The CDR3 covers 16 residues. Germline V gene sequence: CDR1 SGHAT, CDR2 FQNNGV. The V segment lost 1 base and the J segment 2 bases; nucleotides outside the gene matches: 6.

The J gene is TRBJ1-1, the V gene TRBV6-5; D is undetermined. Germline CDR1 is MNHEY and CDR2 is SVGAGI. This CDR3 is 13 amino acids long. Trimming left V 5 bases short and J 7 bases short, with 14 bases between. This CDR3 reads CASSVGEGGEAFF. The CDR3 bases are TGTGCCAGCAGTGTGGGCGAGGGCGGTGAAGCTTTCTTT.

The gene calls are TRBV7-2 and TRBJ1-2; the D gene is possibly TRBD1 (6 bases). Germline V gene lookup returns CDR1 SGHTA and CDR2 FQGNSA. V was shortened by 5 bases and J by 2 bases, with 15 bases between the two germline ends. The CDR3 consists of 15 residues. CDR3 nucleotide sequence: TGTGCCAGCAGCCCCCCCGGACAGATCAACTATGGCTACACCTTC. The encoded protein is CASSPPGQINYGYTF.